This is a list of T cell receptor beta chains from one sample in a study of T cells in Graves' hyperthyroidism and ophthalmopathy. TCRdb fed the multiplex PCR reads into MiXCR, producing one record per CDR3 protein. The sample includes hundreds of thousands of distinct CDR3 sequences, roughly 15% of them seen just once. The source material was blood. These receptors were obtained from a woman aged 18-29 years with Graves' ophthalmopathy. The CDR3 runs from the conserved cysteine through the conserved F or W. The order of the fields is V gene, clone size, D gene, J gene, CDR3 DNA, CDR3 protein. A D gene is named only where the DNA matches it firmly. Expanded clones are given a class, and other clones once, few, many or no size at all.

>TRBV6-2/TRBV6-3|many|.|TRBJ1-1
TGTGCCACCAAAGGGATTTTGAACACTGAAGCTTTCTTT
CATKGILNTEAFF
>TRBV6-1|.|TRBD1|TRBJ1-4
TGTGCCAGCAGAGCAGGGGGCGCACCTAATGAAAAACTGTTTTTT
CASRAGGAPNEKLFF
>TRBV15|.|.|TRBJ1-5
TGTGCCACCAGCGGGAGGGGGGATAGCAATCAGCCCCAGCATTTT
CATSGRGDSNQPQHF
>TRBV11-2|few|TRBD2|TRBJ2-1
TGTGCCAGCAGCTCGACCGGGACTAGCGTCCACAATGAGCAGTTCTTC
CASSSTGTSVHNEQFF
>TRBV3-1|many|.|TRBJ1-2
TGTGCCAGCAGCCAAGAAAGTAGGGCGGCTAACTATGGCTACACCTTC
CASSQESRAANYGYTF
>TRBV18|many|.|TRBJ2-1
TGTGCCAGCTCGCAACAGGATGAGCAGTTCTTC
CASSQQDEQFF
>TRBV20-1|many|.|TRBJ2-1
TGCAGTGCTAGAGATCTGGGTTCTGAGCAGTTCTTC
CSARDLGSEQFF
>TRBV27|many|.|TRBJ1-4
TGTGCCAGCAGTCAGAGGGGTGTGAGGGAAAAACTGTTTTTT
CASSQRGVREKLFF
>TRBV12-3/TRBV12-4|.|.|TRBJ1-2
TGTGCCAGCAGTTTTAGGGGTTCGGGCTACACCTTC
CASSFRGSGYTF
>TRBV30|few|.|TRBJ2-5
TGTGCCTGGAGCGGGACCCCTCAAGAGACCCAGTACTTC
CAWSGTPQETQYF
>TRBV7-9|few|TRBD2|TRBJ2-1
TGTGCCAGCAGCTTAGCCGGGGGAGGGCCGCGCAATGAGCAGTTCTTC
CASSLAGGGPRNEQFF
>TRBV6-1|.|.|TRBJ1-3
TGTGCCAGCAGACCCACGGGACTAGGGGGAAACACCATATATTTT
CASRPTGLGGNTIYF
>TRBV11-2|many|.|TRBJ2-7
TGTGCCAGCAGCTTCGGACCGGCGGGCTACGAGCAGTACTTC
CASSFGPAGYEQYF
>TRBV7-2|many|.|TRBJ1-2
TGTGCCAGCAGCTCGGACCGCTGGACAACCTGCACCTTC
CASSSDRWTTCTF
>TRBV2|.|.|TRBJ1-4
TGTGCCAGCAGTGGAGAGGTAGTTGCAACTAATGAAAAACTGTTTTTT
CASSGEVVATNEKLFF
>TRBV20-1|.|.|TRBJ2-5
TGCAGTGCTAGAGGTGGTTTTGTGGTGGGCAGTGAGACCCAGTACTTC
CSARGGFVVGSETQYF
>TRBV30|many|.|TRBJ1-1
TGTGCCTCGTCTGGGGGCAGAAACACTGAAGCTTTCTTT
CASSGGRNTEAFF
>TRBV7-9|few|.|TRBJ1-2
TGTGCCAGCAGCCCCCCGGAAGCTATGATCTACACCTTC
CASSPPEAMIYTF
>TRBV7-9|many|.|TRBJ2-3
TGTGCCAGCAGCCAATTCGGCCCAAGCACAGATACGCAGTATTTT
CASSQFGPSTDTQYF
>TRBV11-1|many|TRBD2|TRBJ2-1
TGTGCCAGCAGCTTACAGCGGGGGGGATACAATGAGCAGTTCTTC
CASSLQRGGYNEQFF
>TRBV27|.|.|TRBJ2-1
TGTGCCAGCAGGGAGGGGGGGAGCTCCTACAATGAGCAGTTCTTC
CASREGGSSYNEQFF
>TRBV12-3/TRBV12-4|many|.|TRBJ1-2
TGTGCCAGCAGTCGAAGAAGGGGGAGCTATGGCTACACCTTC
CASSRRRGSYGYTF